This T cell receptor (beta chain) originates from a study of control samples from healthy donors and cancer patients. This CDR3 has 15 amino acids. CDR1 and CDR2 from the germline V gene are SGHTA and FQGTGA. V lost 2 bases and J 4 bases, leaving 14 bases between the germline ends. Using immunoSEQ multiplex PCR, the repertoire was profiled, and TCRdb retains in-frame clones only, with some absent. This table has 170,000 or so clones, approximately 94% appearing once. Material for sequencing was blood. The receptor was derived from a woman younger than 35 in good health. The chain links TRBV7-3 to TRBJ1-1, with D possibly matching TRBD1 (5 bases). For the CDR3, the DNA is TGTGCCAGCAGCTTAGAAGGGGTGGGTAGCACTGAAGCTTTCTTT. Its protein product is CASSLEGVGSTEAFF.